This T cell receptor (beta chain) is from a study of cytomegalovirus exposure and HLA in healthy donors. This CDR3 spans 15 amino acids. Germline V gene sequence: CDR1 SGDLS, CDR2 YYNGEE. The junction had 4 bases not matched to a gene; V was cut back by 3 bases and J by 5 bases. The PCR employed 60 Vbeta primers together with 13 Jbeta primers. Sequenced by immunoSEQ multiplex PCR; TCRdb stores in-frame clones only, minus some. The sample shows about 110,000 clones, about two thirds of them seen only once. The sequenced material came from PBMCs. The chain couples TRBV9 to TRBJ2-3; 12 nucleotides align to TRBD2. The clonotype originates from a man aged 30 to 39 in good health and CMV-seropositive. Here the CDR3 reads CASSATSGGKDTQYF. As DNA, the CDR3 is TGTGCCAGCAGCGCCACTAGCGGGGGGAAAGATACGCAGTATTTT.